Sequencing of this T cell receptor (beta chain) was carried out in a study of blood T cell repertoires in COVID-19. Original methodology: Cell counts per sample came from amplifying reference gene primers. Assay: immunoSEQ multiplex PCR; the TCRdb copy retains only in-frame clones and omits some. Clone size and V and J calls were adopted from that table, with D and trimming inferred from the DNA. The table shows under 350,000 clones, with approximately 86% occurring only once. The table lists this clone with a few counts. With 3 bases removed from V and 13 bases from J, the gap between germline ends came to 10 bases. Germline lookup yields CDR1 WNHNN and CDR2 SYGVQD (reference sequence). The CDR3 contains 11 residues.

This TCR was sampled from a woman between 40 and 50 years old with acute COVID-19. What was sequenced was PBMCs or T cells enriched from blood (not recorded which). The chain uses TRBV10-1 and TRBJ1-5; tentatively, D is TRBD1 (6 bases). The CDR3 loop is CASSDLTGQHF. CDR3 coding DNA: TGCGCCAGCAGTGACTTAACAGGGCAGCATTTT.